The 27 T cell receptor beta chains given below trace back to one sample, sequenced in a study of regulatory T cells in long-lasting Graves disease. This sample's time point: persistent/refractory GD, antithyroid drugs over 5 years with positive TRAb. PBMC RNA was the source of the TCR library. Sequencing libraries for TCR beta were prepared with iRepertoire HTBI primers and Arm-PCR of CDR3 regions. One entry per CDR3 protein results from TCRdb running MiXCR on the multiplex PCR reads. Of roughly 450,000 distinct CDR3 sequences in the sample, about 20% were seen once. The material sequenced was peripheral blood mononuclear cells (PBMCs), taken when the disease was refractory, from a patient treated with antithyroid drugs. The receptors were sampled from a female donor with Graves disease.

In its sample, this clonotype was seen a few times. The chain joins TRBV27 to TRBJ2-3; D is unclear. The V and J ends lost 3 bases and 2 bases respectively, with 6 bases between them. The CDR3 totals 13 residues. The germline gives CDR1 MNHEY, CDR2 SMNVEV (reference sequence). CDR3 sequence reads: CASSFVVTDTQYF. Here the CDR3 DNA reads TGTGCCAGCAGTTTTGTGGTCACAGATACGCAGTATTTT.

For this clonotype: The junction departs from the called germline gene at one end, perhaps through a read error. The chain employs TRBV7-9 and TRBJ1-1; no clear D. Germline V gene sequence: CDR1 SEHNR, CDR2 FQNEAQ (reference sequence). CDR3 length: 13 amino acids. The CDR3 nucleotides read TGTGTCAGCGGCAGGTTTACGAACACTGAAGCTTTCTTT. The encoded protein is CVSGRFTNTEAFF. Full variable domain (remainder filled in from reference TRBV7-9 and TRBJ1-1): DTGVSQNPRHKITKRGQNVTFRCDPISEHNRLYWYRQTLGQGPEFLTYFQNEAQLEKSRLLSDRFSAERPKGSFSTLEIQRTEQGDSAMYLCVSGRFTNTEAFFGQGTRLTVV.

V and J are TRBV9 and TRBJ2-5, with 7 bases lining up with TRBD1. Germline V lookup: CDR1 SGDLS, CDR2 YYNGEE. The CDR3 extends over 16 amino acids. The trim removed 4 bases at V and 5 bases at J, leaving 14 bases unmatched. DNA for the CDR3: TGTGCCAGCAGCTCCAGCCGCCCGACAGGGTCGGAGACCCAGTACTTC. As protein: CASSSSRPTGSETQYF.

About this clonotype: A much larger clone differs by one base, so this may be a read error. The rearrangement joins TRBV2 to TRBJ1-6; possibly TRBD1 for D (5 bases). The CDR3 is made up of 16 amino acids. V was cut by 5 bases and J by 10 bases, with 21 bases left in between. In germline, CDR1 is SNHLY, CDR2 FYNNEI. Here the CDR3 DNA reads TGTGCCAGCAGTCTTTTCCGGGACCGAAACGCGTCACCCCTCCACTTT. This translates into CASSLFRDRNASPLHF.

This clonotype was observed at least ten times. The chain carries TRBV7-2 and TRBJ2-2, with no clear D. Trimming removed 0 bases from V and 5 bases from J, with 4 bases in between. The germline CDR1 and CDR2 sequences are SGHTA and FQGNSA. The CDR3 contains 13 residues. CDR3 region: CASSLARTGELFF. The CDR3 nucleotides read TGTGCCAGCAGCTTAGCGCGAACCGGGGAGCTGTTTTTT. The entire variable domain, with the rest obtained from reference TRBV7-2 and TRBJ2-2, is as follows: GAGVSQSPSNKVTEKGKDVELRCDPISGHTALYWYRQSLGQGLEFLIYFQGNSAPDKSGLPSDRFSAERTGGSVSTLTIQRTQQEDSAVYLCASSLARTGELFFGEGSRLTVL.

This clonotype showed up many times. V is TRBV7-3 and J is TRBJ1-4; D is ambiguous. Germline loops: CDR1 SGHTA, CDR2 FQGTGA. V lost 3 bases and J lost 7, with 12 bases in between. This CDR3 comprises 14 residues. CDR3 sequence (DNA): TGTGCCAGCAGCTTGCCCCACAGCCCTGAAAAACTGTTTTTT. This codes for CASSLPHSPEKLFF.

This clonotype was observed many times. CDR3 region: CSARDWDRAVGEQYF. The CDR3 DNA is TGCAGTGCTAGAGATTGGGACAGGGCGGTTGGCGAGCAGTACTTC. The chain recombines TRBV20-1 with TRBJ2-7; 9 bases are shared with TRBD1. The CDR3 totals 15 residues. Germline values: CDR1 DFQATT, CDR2 SNEGSKA (reference sequence). V was pared by 0 bases and J by 6 bases, with 9 bases of the junction left unmatched.

This clonotype has a count of ten or more. The V and J genes are TRBV28 and TRBJ2-7; unclear D gene. The CDR3 totals 14 residues. Trimming removed 6 bases at V and 0 bases at J, with 12 bases between. Germline CDR1 reads MDHEN; CDR2 reads SYDVKM. Written as DNA, the CDR3 is TGTGCCAGCAGACCAGTTCTTAACTCCTACGAGCAGTACTTC. Protein: CASRPVLNSYEQYF.

Ten or more counts support this clonotype. The chain recombines TRBV6-1 with TRBJ1-2; D remains unclear. The CDR3 totals 13 residues. Germline-derived CDR1 and CDR2 are MNHNS and SASEGT. Between the trimmed V and J ends, which lost 7 bases and 2 bases, there was a span of 11 bases. The CDR3 sequence is CASTPAVNYGYTF. The CDR3 coding sequence is TGTGCCAGCACCCCCGCAGTGAACTATGGCTACACCTTC.

This clonotype was seen ten or more times. V gene TRBV12-3 or TRBV12-4 combines with J gene TRBJ1-1; D is ambiguous. This CDR3 has 11 amino acids. V gave up 6 bases and J gave up 6 bases, with 8 bases separating them. In DNA, the CDR3 is TGTGCCAGCAGAAAGGGAGCTGAAGCTTTCTTT. This sequence encodes CASRKGAEAFF.

This clonotype has ten or more counts. This chain joins TRBV20-1 and TRBJ2-7, with D possibly TRBD2 on 6 matching bases. Per germline, CDR1 DFQATT and CDR2 SNEGSKA (reference sequence). Trimming removed 2 bases from V and 5 bases from J, with 13 bases in between. There are 13 residues in the CDR3. The CDR3 bases are TGCAGTGCTAGACGCGGGGCTCGGGACGAGCAGTACTTC. It yields the protein CSARRGARDEQYF.

V usage is TRBV20-1 and J usage is TRBJ2-7, with D tentatively TRBD2 (5 bases). The V and J ends lost 2 bases and 0 bases respectively, with 14 bases between them. The CDR3 extends over 15 amino acids. The germline V gene encodes CDR1 DFQATT and CDR2 SNEGSKA (reference sequence). CDR3 coding DNA: TGCAGTGCTAGAATTCGGGGTAGGAGCTCCTACGAGCAGTACTTC. Its protein is CSARIRGRSSYEQYF.

This clonotype was found many times. The chain carries TRBV6-2 or TRBV6-3 and TRBJ1-2, with 9 positions matching TRBD1. V gave up 0 bases and J gave up 6 bases; unmatched junction bases: 5. Germline-derived CDR1 and CDR2 are MNHEY and SVGEGT. The CDR3 has 15 amino acids. This CDR3 reads CASSYSPQGANGYTF. The CDR3 bases are TGTGCCAGCAGTTACTCGCCACAGGGGGCGAATGGCTACACCTTC.

The chain carries TRBV7-8 and TRBJ1-6; 8 bases fit TRBD1. The CDR3 spans 15 residues. From germline, CDR1 is SGHVS and CDR2 FQNEAQ. V was pared by 5 bases and J by 11 bases, with 11 bases of the junction left unmatched. CDR3 DNA: TGTGCCAGCAGCCCGCCAGGGACAGGCCAGACACCCCTCCACTTT. Translated, it gives CASSPPGTGQTPLHF. Full variable domain (rest looked up from reference TRBV7-8 and TRBJ1-6): GAGVSQSPRYKVAKRGQDVALRCDPISGHVSLFWYQQALGQGPEFLTYFQNEAQLDKSGLPSDRFFAERPEGSVSTLKIQRTQQEDSAVYLCASSPPGTGQTPLHFGNGTRLTVT.

Only a few counts were recorded for this clonotype. The J gene is TRBJ2-7, the V gene TRBV6-2 or TRBV6-3, with 7 bases that match TRBD1. This CDR3 has 14 amino acids. CDR1 and CDR2 (germline): MNHEY, SVGEGT. The junction had 9 bases not matched to a gene; V was cut back by 7 bases and J by 3 bases. The chain's CDR3 is CASTEDRRSYEQYF. DNA for the CDR3: TGTGCCAGCACCGAGGACAGGAGAAGCTACGAGCAGTACTTC.

This clonotype came up many times. The V call is TRBV7-2, the J call TRBJ2-7; 11 nucleotides line up with TRBD2. Germline CDR1 and CDR2: SGHTA and FQGNSA. Losses at the gene ends were 5 bases for V and 6 bases for J; bases not matched to a gene: 9. The CDR3 is made up of 15 amino acids. DNA of the CDR3: TGTGCCAGCAGCCCACTAGCGGGAGCCTCCCTCGAGCAGTACTTC. Its protein is CASSPLAGASLEQYF.

This chain joins TRBV27 and TRBJ2-7; the D gene is possibly TRBD2 (5 bases). V was pared by 5 bases and J by 5 bases, with 13 bases between. CDR1 is MNHEY, CDR2 SMNVEV, per germline (reference sequence). This CDR3 has 13 amino acids. CDR3 residues: CASSPTPGNEQYF. The CDR3 DNA is TGTGCCAGCAGTCCAACCCCGGGGAACGAGCAGTACTTC.

This clonotype was picked up many times. V gene TRBV7-2 combines with J gene TRBJ2-5; TRBD2 matches 9 bases. From germline, CDR1 is SGHTA and CDR2 FQGNSA. The V segment lost 1 base and the J segment 0 bases; nucleotides outside the gene matches: 3. The CDR3 contains 16 residues. CDR3 loop: CASSLVAGVHQETQYF. The CDR3 DNA is TGTGCCAGCAGCTTAGTAGCGGGAGTCCACCAAGAGACCCAGTACTTC.

The chain employs TRBV7-2 and TRBJ2-3; 15 bases agree with TRBD2. J gave up 0 bases and V 3 bases, and 10 bases lay outside the gene matches. The CDR3 is made up of 20 amino acids. Per germline, CDR1 SGHTA and CDR2 FQGNSA. The DNA for the CDR3 is TGTGCCAGCAGCTTCGGACTAGCGGGAGGGCCCTGGACAAGCACAGATACGCAGTATTTT. It yields the protein CASSFGLAGGPWTSTDTQYF.

This clonotype was seen many times. V gene TRBV28 combines with J gene TRBJ2-7; unclear D gene. The CDR3 runs 14 residues. Germline CDR1 and CDR2: MDHEN and SYDVKM. The V and J ends lost 6 bases and 2 bases respectively, with 14 bases between them. The CDR3 DNA reads TGTGCCAGCAGACCATCAGGAAGAACCTACGAGCAGTACTTC. Protein: CASRPSGRTYEQYF.

This clonotype appeared many times. V gene TRBV28 combines with J gene TRBJ2-5, with 7 positions matching TRBD1. The CDR3 length is 16 residues. Germline V gives CDR1 MDHEN, CDR2 SYDVKM. V trimming: 2 bases; J trimming: 4 bases; junction bases outside the gene matches: 10. For the CDR3, the DNA is TGTGCCAGCAGTTTAACCTTCGACAGGGTTGGAGAGACCCAGTACTTC. Translation: CASSLTFDRVGETQYF.

The J gene is TRBJ1-2, the V gene TRBV6-1, with D perhaps matching TRBD1 (6 bases). The CDR3 is made up of 15 amino acids. Germline-derived CDR1 and CDR2 are MNHNS and SASEGT. V lost 6 bases and J 7 bases, leaving 21 bases between the germline ends. The CDR3 protein is CASSRPHVQGFGYTF. The CDR3 DNA reads as TGTGCCAGCAGCCGCCCCCATGTACAGGGTTTTGGCTACACCTTC.

This clonotype was recorded many times. The chain links TRBV12-3 or TRBV12-4 to TRBJ1-3; D unresolved. Trimming removed 6 bases from V and 2 bases from J, with 11 bases in between. The CDR3 spans 14 residues. The CDR3: CASRQTATGNTIYF. The DNA for the CDR3 is TGTGCCAGCAGGCAAACAGCAACTGGAAACACCATATATTTT.

The sample holds many counts of this clonotype. The V call is TRBV27, the J call TRBJ1-1; D unresolved. Germline V gene sequence: CDR1 MNHEY, CDR2 SMNVEV (reference sequence). The germline V and J ends were trimmed by 0 bases and 7 bases, with 12 bases remaining between them. This CDR3 comprises 14 residues. The CDR3 is CASSLSARGGEAFF. CDR3 DNA sequence: TGTGCCAGCAGTTTATCCGCACGAGGTGGTGAAGCTTTCTTT.

In its sample, this clonotype was seen many times. The chain uses TRBV7-8 and TRBJ1-1; unclear D gene. V gave up 5 bases and J gave up 6 bases, with 10 bases separating them. Germline CDR1 reads SGHVS; CDR2 reads FQNEAQ. There are 12 residues in the CDR3. CDR3 nucleotides: TGTGCCAGCAGCGTTTTGGGTGCTGAAGCTTTCTTT. As protein: CASSVLGAEAFF.

For this clonotype: Germline is not matched at one junction end, which may reflect a read error. V usage is TRBV10-3 and J usage is TRBJ2-7; D unclear. CDR3 length: 21 residues. From germline, CDR1 is ENHRY and CDR2 SYGVKD. DNA of the CDR3: TGTGCCATCAGTGAGCCAGACTGGTCCCAGGCCAGTCGTTCTCTGTCCTACGAGCAGCACTTC. This encodes CAISEPDWSQASRSLSYEQHF.

This clonotype occurred many times. The chain recombines TRBV5-6 with TRBJ1-5; 8 bases fit TRBD1. CDR3 length: 15 residues. Germline loops: CDR1 SGHDT, CDR2 YYEEEE. Germline trimming cut 2 bases from V and 1 base from J; bases unmatched to any gene: 2. The CDR3 DNA follows: TGTGCCAGCAGCTTCCGGGACAGGAGCAATCAGCCCCAGCATTTT. Translated: CASSFRDRSNQPQHF.